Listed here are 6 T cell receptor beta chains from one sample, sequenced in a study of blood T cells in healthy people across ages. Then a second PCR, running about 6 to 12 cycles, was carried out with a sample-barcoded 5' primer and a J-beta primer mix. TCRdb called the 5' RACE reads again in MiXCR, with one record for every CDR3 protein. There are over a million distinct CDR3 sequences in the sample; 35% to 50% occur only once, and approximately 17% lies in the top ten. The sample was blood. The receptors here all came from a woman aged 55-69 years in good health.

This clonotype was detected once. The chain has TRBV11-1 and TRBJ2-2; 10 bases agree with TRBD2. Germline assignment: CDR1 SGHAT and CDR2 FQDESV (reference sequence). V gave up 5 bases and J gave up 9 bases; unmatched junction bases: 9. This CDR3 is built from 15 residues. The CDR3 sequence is CASSPGSGGARELFF. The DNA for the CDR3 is TGTGCCAGCAGCCCCGGAAGCGGGGGGGCCCGGGAGCTGTTTTTT.

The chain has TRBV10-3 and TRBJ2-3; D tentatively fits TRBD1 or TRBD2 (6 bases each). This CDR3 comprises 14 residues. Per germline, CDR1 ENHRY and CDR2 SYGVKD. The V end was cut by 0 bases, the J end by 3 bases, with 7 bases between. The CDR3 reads CAISESGGTDTQYF. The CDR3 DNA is TGTGCCATCAGTGAGTCAGGGGGGACAGATACGCAGTATTTT.

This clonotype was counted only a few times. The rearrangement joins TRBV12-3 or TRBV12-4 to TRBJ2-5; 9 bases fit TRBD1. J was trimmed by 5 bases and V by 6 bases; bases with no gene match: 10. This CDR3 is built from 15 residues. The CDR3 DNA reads TGTGCCAGCAGCTCTACCGGGACAGGGAAGGAGACCCAGTACTTC. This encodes CASSSTGTGKETQYF.

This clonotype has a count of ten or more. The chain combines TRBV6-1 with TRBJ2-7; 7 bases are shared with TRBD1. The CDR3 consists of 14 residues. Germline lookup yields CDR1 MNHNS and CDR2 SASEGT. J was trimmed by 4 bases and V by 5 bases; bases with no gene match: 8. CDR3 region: CASSSRQGRYEQYF. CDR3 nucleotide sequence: TGTGCCAGCAGTTCCCGACAGGGTAGATACGAGCAGTACTTC.

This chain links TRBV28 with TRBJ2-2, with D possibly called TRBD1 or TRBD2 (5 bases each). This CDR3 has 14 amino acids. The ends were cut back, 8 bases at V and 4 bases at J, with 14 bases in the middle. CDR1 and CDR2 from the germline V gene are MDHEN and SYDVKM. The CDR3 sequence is CASSGTETTGELFF. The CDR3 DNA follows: TGTGCCAGCTCCGGGACGGAGACCACCGGGGAGCTGTTTTTT. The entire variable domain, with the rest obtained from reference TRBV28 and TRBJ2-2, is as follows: DVKVTQSSRYLVKRTGEKVFLECVQDMDHENMFWYRQDPGLGLRLIYFSYDVKMKEKGDIPEGYSVSREKKERFSLILESASTNQTSMYLCASSGTETTGELFFGEGSRLTVL.

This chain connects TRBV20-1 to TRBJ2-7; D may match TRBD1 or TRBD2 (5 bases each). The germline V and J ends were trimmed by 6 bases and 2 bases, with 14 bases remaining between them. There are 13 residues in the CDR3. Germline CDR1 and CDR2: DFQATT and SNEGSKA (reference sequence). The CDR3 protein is CSARWDLPYEQYF. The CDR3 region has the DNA TGCAGTGCCCGATGGGACCTACCCTACGAGCAGTACTTC.